Sequencing of this TCR beta chain was carried out in a study of multiple sclerosis patients with progressive multifocal leukoencephalopathy. With regard to this clone: Its antigen remains unidentified.

The data were produced by immunoSEQ multiplex PCR, yet TCRdb's version contains in-frame clones alone and is incomplete. The sample lists fewer than 35,000 clones, more than 85% seen once, with around 2.9% in the top ten. The germline V gene has CDR1 SGHNT and CDR2 YYREEE (reference sequence). V gave up 1 base and J gave up 8 bases, with 15 bases separating them. The length of the CDR3 is 14 residues. Broader study findings: Whether JC virus or general immunocompromise explains the findings remained unclear. No common TRBV or TRBJ usage or pairing appeared at PML. Clones expanded at PML were already present before and during natalizumab.

As to time point: time of PML onset. T3 blood samples were collected at the time of PML onset. The specimen was PBMCs, collected from a patient treated with natalizumab. This clonotype originated in a human donor with progressive multifocal leukoencephalopathy. This rearrangement joins TRBV5-4 to TRBJ1-2; unclear D gene. The CDR3: CASSLPEPTLGYTF. The CDR3 bases are TGTGCCAGCAGCTTGCCGGAACCGACGCTCGGCTACACCTTC.